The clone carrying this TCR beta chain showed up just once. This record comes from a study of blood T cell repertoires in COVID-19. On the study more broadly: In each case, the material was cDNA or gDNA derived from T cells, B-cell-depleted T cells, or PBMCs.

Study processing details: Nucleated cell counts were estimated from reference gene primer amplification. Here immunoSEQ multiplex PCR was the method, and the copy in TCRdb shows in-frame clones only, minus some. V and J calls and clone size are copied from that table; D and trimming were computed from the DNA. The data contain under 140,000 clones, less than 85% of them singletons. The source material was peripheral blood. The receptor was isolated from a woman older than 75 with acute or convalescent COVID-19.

The CDR3 nucleotides read TGTGCCAGCAGCCACGAAGCACGCTCCAGGGGGCGCAGCCAGGAGACCCAGTACTTC. It is translated as CASSHEARSRGRSQETQYF. This chain joins TRBV14 and TRBJ2-5, with 8 bases fitting TRBD1. The ends lost 3 bases at V and 5 bases at J; junction bases unmatched: 20. This CDR3 is 19 amino acids long. Germline V gene lookup returns CDR1 SGHDN and CDR2 FVKESK.